This TCR beta chain appears in the sequencing data of a study of cytotoxic CD8 clonotypes in ibrutinib-treated CLL (TCRdb year 2021). Broadly, across the study: The cohort included about 15 treatment-naive and approximately twelve relapsed/refractory patients; about 17 were IGHV unmutated. On average, each sample yielded about 250,000 productive templates and around 98,000 productive rearrangements. Responses were partial in about 25 patients and complete in 2; after median about 68 months follow-up, about 14 stayed in remission and roughly twelve progressed. Cryopreserved peripheral blood mononuclear cells were obtained prior to treatment, at the time of response, and at either disease progression or sustained remission. Response samples were taken after a median of approximately 13 months on treatment, ranging from about 6 to 36 months. Longitudinal samples were available for about 30% of the roughly 86 trial participants. All remission and progressive disease samples were collected while patients were still receiving ibrutinib.

In the paper's terms, the time point label means: roughly 25 months on ibrutinib. For TCR beta library preparation, approximately 2.2 micrograms of genomic DNA were isolated from cryopreserved PBMCs. Longitudinal blood samples from CLL patients receiving ibrutinib monotherapy were subjected to high-throughput TCR beta sequencing. The patients took part in an open-label, single-center phase 2 trial of ibrutinib monotherapy. The goal of deep resolution MiSeq sequencing was a depth between 1 in 1 million and 1 in 200,000 T cells, and coverage averaged 10x per clonotype. TCR beta libraries were generated with the immunoSEQ hsTCRB Kit. Under the source paper's analysis protocol: ImmunoSEQ Data Assistant and ImmunoSEQ Analyzer were used for data analysis, and V, D and J genes were assigned according to IMGT definitions. Clonality was computed as one minus normalized Shannon entropy of productive rearrangement frequencies, ranging from 0 to 1. Only overrepresented clonotypes making up at least 0.05% of each patient's repertoire were included in the public clonotype analysis. Some twelve repertoires from age-matched healthy donors, obtained from immuneACCESS, served as clonality controls. TCRdb obtained this table from immuneACCESS and retained in-frame rearrangements with V and J assigned. These tables miss some clones; where compared with another copy, unresolved V genes account for less than half of the shortfall, and the remainder is unexplained. That table supplies the V and J calls and clone size; D and trimming were determined from the DNA. This sample has about 23,000 clones in its table, and roughly 65% of those were observed once. Together, the top ten hold 28% of the sample.

Study-wide findings and limitations: Baseline clonality was found to be higher than that of age-matched healthy donors and was strongly correlated with circulating CD8+ T-cell counts. Public clonotypes were rare and either shrank or stayed stable during treatment, and the rise in clonality at ibrutinib response reflected expansion of private clonotypes. Sampling times were not matched between sustained-remission and progressing patients, and lymph node repertoires were not studied. At ibrutinib response clonality went up, during sustained remission it held steady, and at progression it dropped back toward baseline.

Reading from cysteine to phenylalanine, the CDR3 counts 17 amino acids. Only the CDR3 region is kept as DNA, spanning 51 bases read in frame from base 1. V and J lose 2 bases and 6 bases, and a span of 20 bases separates them. The germline V gene (reference sequence) specifies PRHDT as CDR1 and FYEKMQ as CDR2. A word on this clone: No cognate antigen has been identified for it. Per-base qualities were not stored, and no clone one base away is much larger.

The specimen was PBMCs, collected after 24 months of ibrutinib treatment. The V gene is TRBV13 and the J gene is TRBJ1-5, and the D gene may be TRBD1, 5 bases matching. The receptor was isolated from a human donor with chronic lymphocytic leukemia. The CDR3 protein is CASSLSRRYGGGQPQHF. The DNA sequence is as follows: TGTGCCAGCAGCTTATCCCGCAGATACGGCGGGGGTCAGCCCCAGCATTTT.